This T cell receptor beta chain was recovered during a study of blood T cell repertoires in COVID-19. Study-level background: The samples span acute and convalescent COVID-19 from the United States, Italy and Spain. The analysed material was cDNA or gDNA that came from T cells, B-cell-depleted T cells, or PBMCs.

Clones were read by immunoSEQ multiplex PCR, and TCRdb kept only the in-frame ones, dropping some. This repertoire shows fewer than 250,000 clones, less than 90% found once; its top ten account for approximately 1.1%. The CDR3 covers 14 residues. V was pared by 1 base and J by 7 bases, with 11 bases between. Germline CDR1 is MNHEY and CDR2 is SVGAGI. The TCR was taken from a man aged 25 to 40 with acute or convalescent COVID-19. The chain links TRBV6-5 to TRBJ2-1; D might be TRBD2 (5 bases). Source material: peripheral blood. CDR3 loop: CASSYYPWENEQFF. The CDR3 nucleotides read TGTGCCAGCAGTTACTACCCGTGGGAGAATGAGCAGTTCTTC.